The 5 T cell receptor beta chains below were found in one sample sequenced in a study of T cell responses to AZD1222 COVID-19 vaccine (TCRdb year 2021). Library preparation used the immunoSEQ multiplex PCR assay. TCRdb retrieved this table from immuneACCESS and kept in-frame rearrangements only. Not all clones are present; in checked studies, unresolved V genes account for under half, and no reason is known for the remainder. The sample contains about 99,000 clones, roughly 85% of them found a single time. Together, the top ten hold just under 3% of the sample. The sample's time point label, in plain terms: baseline before first vaccination. The sample here was peripheral blood, taken on day 0 of AZD1222 vaccination. These receptors all stem from an adult in good health.

The rearrangement uses TRBV19 and TRBJ1-2; 7 nucleotides agree with TRBD1. The J segment lost 3 bases and the V segment lost 5 bases, leaving 6 bases of the junction unmatched. Germline CDR1 reads LNHDA; CDR2 reads SQIVND (reference sequence). This CDR3 comprises 14 residues. As DNA, the CDR3 is TGTGCCAGTAGTCCGTCGACAGGGTACTATGGCTACACCTTC. Translating gives CASSPSTGYYGYTF.

Only a few counts were recorded for this clone. The rearrangement joins TRBV4-2 to TRBJ1-1; 8 bases are shared with TRBD1. The germline gives CDR1 LGHNA, CDR2 YNFKEQ. V gave up 2 bases and J gave up 4 bases; unmatched junction bases: 12. There are 17 residues in the CDR3. Written as DNA, the CDR3 is TGTGCCAGCAGCCAAACCCGGGGCAGGGGGCTGAGCACTGAAGCTTTCTTT. Its protein is CASSQTRGRGLSTEAFF.

This chain connects TRBV5-4 to TRBJ2-3, with 10 nucleotides matching TRBD2. The V segment lost 4 bases and the J segment 4 bases; nucleotides outside the gene matches: 12. The germline CDR1 and CDR2 sequences are SGHNT and YYREEE (reference sequence). The CDR3 loop spans 17 amino acids. The CDR3, as DNA: TGTGCCAGCAGCCCCGGTGGGAAGCGGGGGGGCCCAGATACGCAGTATTTT. It translates to CASSPGGKRGGPDTQYF.

The chain uses TRBV15 and TRBJ2-4; no clear D gene. V was shortened by 1 base and J by 0 bases, with 10 bases between the two germline ends. The CDR3 runs to 16 residues. Germline CDR1 is LNHNV and CDR2 is YYDKDF (reference sequence). CDR3 nucleotides: TGTGCCACCAGCAGAGGTGCGGACGTAGCCAAAAACATTCAGTACTTC. Amino acids: CATSRGADVAKNIQYF.

CDR3 sequence (DNA): TGTGCCAGTAGTTCCAGACACCAGTCCATGAACACTGAAGCTTTCTTT. Protein: CASSSRHQSMNTEAFF. This chain links TRBV19 with TRBJ1-1; D gene uncertain. Germline CDR1 reads LNHDA; CDR2 reads SQIVND (reference sequence). The CDR3 covers 16 residues. Trimming removed 5 bases from V and 0 bases from J, with 16 bases in between.